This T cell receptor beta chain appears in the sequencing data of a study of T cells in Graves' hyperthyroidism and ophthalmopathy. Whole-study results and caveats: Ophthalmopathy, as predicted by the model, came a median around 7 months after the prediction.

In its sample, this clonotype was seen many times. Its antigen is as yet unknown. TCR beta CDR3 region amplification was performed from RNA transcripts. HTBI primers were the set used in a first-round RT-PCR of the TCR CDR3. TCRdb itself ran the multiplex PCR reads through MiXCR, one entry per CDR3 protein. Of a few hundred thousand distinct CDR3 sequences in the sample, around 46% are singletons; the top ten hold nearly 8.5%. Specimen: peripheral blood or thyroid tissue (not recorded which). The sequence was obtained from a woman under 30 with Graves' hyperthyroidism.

CDR3 sequence (DNA): TGTGCCAGCAGCCCTGACAGGACCATATATTTT. It specifies CASSPDRTIYF. The chain links TRBV7-2 to TRBJ1-3; the D gene is possibly TRBD1 (6 bases). CDR1 and CDR2 (germline): SGHTA, FQGNSA. The CDR3 loop spans 11 amino acids. The V gene lost 5 bases and the J gene lost 10 bases, with 9 bases spanning the gap. Together with reference TRBV7-2 and TRBJ1-3, the CDR3 gives the full variable domain: GAGVSQSPSNKVTEKGKDVELRCDPISGHTALYWYRQSLGQGLEFLIYFQGNSAPDKSGLPSDRFSAERTGGSVSTLTIQRTQQEDSAVYLCASSPDRTIYFGEGSWLTVV.